In this sample, the clone carrying this T cell receptor beta chain turned up a few times. Its antigen remains unidentified. Genes here carry mouse names. The read is 1 residue too short to cover the CDR3 end, so that end is filled in from the germline J gene. This sample was taken from a study of tissue T cells after allogeneic stem cell transplantation. Broader study findings: Blood and spleen captured only part of the tissue TCR repertoire. Shared clones across patients were few; motif clustering revealed tissue-specific shared signatures.

The table came from immunoSEQ multiplex PCR; TCRdb's copy has only in-frame clones and leaves some out. The sample records more than 7,000 clones, around half being singletons. Time point in this sample: mouse harvest day 7 after allogeneic transplant. The graft held 10^6 splenic CD5+ T cells and 10^7 T-cell-depleted bone marrow cells. Tissues came from B6→BALB/c major-mismatch GVHD mice at day 7 or 14. This CDR3 comprises 12 residues. V gave up 4 bases and J gave up 4 bases; unmatched junction bases: 3. CDR1 is GKSSPN and CDR2 is SITVG in the germline V gene. The clonotype originates from a female BALB/c mouse given C57BL/6 T cells with graft-versus-host disease after an allogeneic hematopoietic cell transplant. V usage is TRBV31 and J usage is TRBJ2-7, with TRBD2 identical over 8 bases. Sequencing was done on a sample of gut tissue. The CDR3 sequence: CAWKLGEYEQYF. The CDR3 bases that were read are TGTGCCTGGAAACTGGGGGAATATGAACAGTAC.